A single sample gave rise to the 3 T cell receptor beta chains below, sequenced in a study of CD8+ T cells in alopecia areata. RNA was isolated and reverse transcribed to cDNA, the sequencing template. Generated by immunoSEQ multiplex PCR, the TCRdb table keeps only in-frame clones and is missing some. The sample has about 76,000 clones, roughly 70% seen once. The treatment here: oral pan-JAK inhibitor, 5-10 mg twice daily. The sample consisted of CD8+ T cells sorted from blood, taken at week 24, from a patient treated with tofacitinib. The source is a human donor with alopecia areata.

The gene calls are TRBV6-5 and TRBJ2-7; 11 bases match TRBD2. Germline V gives CDR1 MNHEY, CDR2 SVGAGI. V shed 2 bases and J 3 bases; nucleotides not matched to a gene: 3. The CDR3 loop spans 15 amino acids. CDR3 DNA: TGTGCCAGCAGTTACGGGGGACTAGCGGACTACGAGCAGTACTTC. This encodes CASSYGGLADYEQYF.

V and J are TRBV18 and TRBJ2-7, with 9 bases that match TRBD1. Germline CDR1 is KGHSH and CDR2 is LQKENI. The V and J ends lost 3 bases and 2 bases, in that order; junction bases with no gene match: 2. The CDR3 length is 14 residues. In nucleotides, the CDR3 is TGTGCCAGCTCACCCGGGACAGGGACCTACGAGCAGTACTTC. Translated: CASSPGTGTYEQYF.

The chain links TRBV4-1 to TRBJ2-5; 9 bases map to TRBD2. The trim removed 0 bases at V and 2 bases at J, leaving 7 bases unmatched. From germline, CDR1 is MGHRA and CDR2 YSYEKL. CDR3 size: 17 residues. Here the CDR3 DNA reads TGCGCCAGCAGCCAAGATGAAATAGCGGGGGAGCAAGAGACCCAGTACTTC. Protein: CASSQDEIAGEQETQYF.